This T cell receptor beta chain emerged from a study of read filtering for tumor transcriptome and immune sequencing. A note on this clonotype: Its specificity is not known.

From about 400 ng of RNA, a library with molecular barcoded alpha/delta and beta/gamma adaptors was made. Via MiXCR, TCRdb re-called the reads, giving one row per CDR3 protein. Here the sample spans about 46,000 distinct CDR3 sequences, around 19% being singletons. Study findings and constraints: The CD138-negative fraction was mixed bone marrow immune cells, not pure T cells. RNA-seq captured clonotypes less deeply and reliably than IR-seq. Correlation between methods rose after single-read clonotypes were removed.

At the time of active disease, bone marrow was collected from every patient. The TCR was taken from a donor aged 40 or older with multiple myeloma. The sequenced sample was a population of CD138-negative cells sorted from bone marrow.

CDR3 loop: CASSLALANTGELFF. In DNA form, the CDR3 reads TGTGCCAGCAGCTTAGCCCTAGCTAACACCGGGGAGCTGTTTTTT. The V call is TRBV7-2, the J call TRBJ2-2; TRBD2 is a possible D gene (5 bases). The CDR3 has 15 amino acids. Trimming removed 0 bases from V and 2 bases from J, with 7 bases in between. Germline loops: CDR1 SGHTA, CDR2 FQGNSA. Looking up the rest from reference TRBV7-2 and TRBJ2-2 gives the full variable domain: GAGVSQSPSNKVTEKGKDVELRCDPISGHTALYWYRQSLGQGLEFLIYFQGNSAPDKSGLPSDRFSAERTGGSVSTLTIQRTQQEDSAVYLCASSLALANTGELFFGEGSRLTVL.